The entry below describes one TCR beta chain. The antigen this receptor binds is unknown. No clone much larger than this one lies a single base away; base qualities are absent. This sample is drawn from a study of identical twins (dated by TCRdb to between 2015 and 2016). Regarding the research as a whole: To test whether fetal clonotypes persist, this study deep-sequenced TCR alpha and beta repertoires from monozygotic twins, from unrelated adults of various ages, and from cord blood. To rule out contamination, the twin experiments were replicated at different times with different library preparation protocols.

A distance of 16 bases separates the germline ends of V and J, which lose 7 bases and 3 bases respectively. Taken from cysteine to phenylalanine, the CDR3 has 15 residues. The DNA shown is the 45-base CDR3, in frame from base 1. CDR1 SGHVS and CDR2 FQNEAQ are derived from the germline V gene. The full study reports these points: Recombination models systematically underestimated out-of-frame TCR alpha sharing in monozygotic twins but agreed with sharing between unrelated individuals. Because the same donors could not be followed over many years, the conclusions depended on cross-sectional statistical analysis. Compared with coincidental sharing between unrelated individuals, out-of-frame TCR alpha sequences shared between twins showed an excess of sequences with low generation probability. Invariant T cells such as MAIT and iNKT could partly confound zero-insertion analyses, though diverse VJ usage argued against this for most clonotypes. Fewer insertions were carried by abundant cord blood beta clonotypes, a similar but weaker trend appeared in young adult naive repertoires, and no such trend appeared in memory repertoires. The excess sharing between twins in beta out-of-frame sequences was weaker because fewer shared sequences reduced the signal-to-noise ratio.

The library was made by 5' RACE. Sequencing was performed on an Illumina HiSeq 2000. Template switching introduced a universal primer binding site; the final cDNA contained a unique molecular identifier, enabling accurate counting of TCR cDNA molecules. Specific primers in the conserved constant-segment region were used to synthesize first-strand cDNA for the TCR alpha and beta chains. To control for contamination, every cDNA library was double barcoded, receiving both a SMART-Mk sample barcode and Illumina barcodes. TruSeq adapter sequences and Illumina sample barcodes were added in two successive PCR steps. Sequencing of the TCR alpha and beta cDNA libraries was done on the Illumina HiSeq platform using custom primers. Under the source paper's analysis protocol: Raw reads were processed with MiGEC to extract unique molecular identifiers, and MiXCR was used to determine CDR3 positions. Recombination models were inferred per individual with the repgenHMM and IGoR tools using an EM algorithm. Shared clonotype analysis was performed with the tcR package in R, normalizing sharing by the product of cloneset sizes. To study raw recombination without the effects of thymic and clonal selection, out-of-frame nonproductive sequences were analyzed. Clones were called with MiXCR by TCRdb after fastp trimmed the public reads at Q25, and only in-frame beta chains were retained. Rows are unified per CDR3 protein, each entry keeping the most common DNA and genes. These V and J calls are TCRdb output, not the study's own analysis. Here the sample has around 550,000 distinct CDR3 sequences; roughly 15% occur a single time. Clones ranked in the top ten supply 0.44% of the sample.

Only healthy Caucasian donors were included. Three pairs of female monozygotic twins, all aged roughly 18 to 29 years, made up the twin cohort. Positive isolation kits from Invitrogen were used to isolate the CD4+ and CD8+ T cell populations. This sample was also put to use in a study of yellow fever vaccine responses in identical twins. According to the second study: The authors reported that the T cell response to vaccination in identical twins appeared partly convergent and partly personalized. In identical twins, the study followed T cell clones that responded to the vaccine with precision.

The sequence is built from TRBV7-8 and TRBJ2-1, with the D segment possibly TRBD1 or TRBD2, each aligning over 7 bases. The sequenced material came from CD4+ T cells sorted from blood. The TCR comes from a woman aged 18-29 years in good health. The nucleotides are TGTGCCAGCAACAGGGGTAGCGGGCTCTACAATGAGCAGTTCTTC. Its protein is CASNRGSGLYNEQFF.